These T cell receptor beta chains were read from a single sample in a study of T cells in Graves' hyperthyroidism and ophthalmopathy. MiXCR, applied by TCRdb to the multiplex PCR reads, yields one record per CDR3 protein. The sample records roughly 660,000 distinct CDR3 sequences, roughly a sixth being singletons. The sample taken for sequencing was blood. These receptors were obtained from a man in his fifties or sixties with Graves' hyperthyroidism. The CDR3 runs from the conserved cysteine through the conserved F or W. The D gene is left open where the match is weak. For some rows the clone size is stated as once, few or many, or as a class when expanded; others skip it.

D gene,clone size,J gene,V gene,CDR3 DNA,CDR3 protein
TRBD2,-,TRBJ2-7,TRBV6-1,TGTGCCAGCAGCCCCGGGGGGACGGAATACGAGCAGTACTTC,CASSPGGTEYEQYF
TRBD1,many,TRBJ1-2,TRBV28,TGTGCCAGCAGCACCGGACAGGGGGAAGGTGGCTACACCTTC,CASSTGQGEGGYTF
-,many,TRBJ1-4,TRBV15,TGTGCCACCAGCAGACCCCGCGCAGAGGCAACTAATGAAAAACTGTTTTTT,CATSRPRAEATNEKLFF
TRBD2,few,TRBJ2-1,TRBV27,TGTGCCAGCGAACTAGCGGGGAACCACAATGAGCAGTTCTTC,CASELAGNHNEQFF
TRBD2,few,TRBJ2-3,TRBV19,TGTGCCAGTACCTATGGGACTAGCGGACGCACAGATACGCAGTATTTT,CASTYGTSGRTDTQYF
-,many,TRBJ1-2,TRBV24-1,TGTGCCACCAGTGATGGGCCCTTGTCGGGTGGCTACACCTTC,CATSDGPLSGGYTF
TRBD2,many,TRBJ2-3,TRBV6-1,TGTGCCAGCAGTATAGGAGCGGGAACAACCACAGATACGCAGTATTTT,CASSIGAGTTTDTQYF
-,few,TRBJ1-4,TRBV7-2,TGTGCCAGCAGCTTAGGTCCAGGGCGACTGTTTTTT,CASSLGPGRLFF
TRBD1,many,TRBJ1-5,TRBV28,TGTGCCAGCAGTACCTACCCGGACAGGACCAATCAGCCCCAGCATTTT,CASSTYPDRTNQPQHF
TRBD1,-,TRBJ2-5,TRBV7-2,TGTGCCAGCAGCCCCAGGGGGCGATTACAAGAGACCCAGTACTTC,CASSPRGRLQETQYF
-,many,TRBJ2-2,TRBV6-1,TGTGCCAGCAGCACACCCAACACCGGGGAGCTGTTTTTT,CASSTPNTGELFF
-,many,TRBJ1-2,TRBV2,TGTGCCAGCAACCCGCCCCAGGGGAGTTATGGCTACACCTTC,CASNPPQGSYGYTF
-,few,TRBJ2-7,TRBV10-3,TGTGCCATCAGGGAGAAAGAATACGAGCAGTACTTC,CAIREKEYEQYF
TRBD2,few,TRBJ2-2,TRBV3-1,TGTGCCAGCAGCCCGGGACTAGCGGACAACACCGGGGAGCTGTTTTTT,CASSPGLADNTGELFF
-,many,TRBJ2-3,TRBV28,TGTGCCAGCAGTTTGCTAGCGACCTGGGGAGATACGCAGTATTTT,CASSLLATWGDTQYF
-,many,TRBJ2-5,TRBV5-1,TGCGCCAGCTCCGGGACCGGGACGGCAAAAGAGACCCAGTACTTC,CASSGTGTAKETQYF
TRBD2,-,TRBJ2-1,TRBV7-2,TGTGCCAGCAGGGGCAGCGGGAATGGAAATGAGCAGTTCTTC,CASRGSGNGNEQFF
TRBD1,-,TRBJ1-1,TRBV29-1,TGCAGCGTGGGACAGATTAACACTGAAGCTTTCTTT,CSVGQINTEAFF
-,many,TRBJ2-1,TRBV2,TGTGCCAGCAGTGGGGTTTACAATGAGCAGTTCTTC,CASSGVYNEQFF
TRBD2,few,TRBJ2-1,TRBV28,TGTGCCAGCAGTCCCGGACTAGCGTCTGAGCAGTTCTTC,CASSPGLASEQFF
-,-,TRBJ1-6,TRBV9,TGTGCCAGCAGCGTAGGCTCTTATAATTCACCCCTCCACTTT,CASSVGSYNSPLHF
TRBD2,-,TRBJ2-1,TRBV27,TGTGCCAGCAGTTTATCGTGGGGAGCGGGGAATGAGCAGTTCTTC,CASSLSWGAGNEQFF
-,many,TRBJ2-7,TRBV6-2/TRBV6-3,TGTGCCAGCAGTTACTATCGGGCAGGCCTTGATACCGGTAGCTACGAGCAGTACTTC,CASSYYRAGLDTGSYEQYF
-,few,TRBJ2-1,TRBV2,TGTGCCAGCAGTGAGGAGGTACAACAGTTCTTC,CASSEEVQQFF
TRBD1,many,TRBJ2-7,TRBV6-1,TGTGCCAGCAGTGGGCCGGGACAGGGTCCCGAGCAGTACTTC,CASSGPGQGPEQYF
-,-,TRBJ2-2,TRBV28,TGTGCCAGCAGTTTAGGGGGAGCAAACGGGGCCGGGGAGCTGTTTTTT,CASSLGGANGAGELFF
-,-,TRBJ1-6,TRBV5-1,TGCGCCAGCAGCAGTCAGGACTATAATTCACCCCTCCACTTT,CASSSQDYNSPLHF
-,-,TRBJ1-1,TRBV12-3/TRBV12-4,TGTGCCAGCAGGGCCTGGGATTTCATGAACACTGAAGCTTTCTTT,CASRAWDFMNTEAFF
TRBD2,few,TRBJ2-7,TRBV7-9,TGTGCCAGCAGCCCAGGGACTAGCGGGAGGTCTGAGGAGCAGTACTTC,CASSPGTSGRSEEQYF
TRBD1,few,TRBJ2-7,TRBV7-2,TGTGCCAGCAGCTCAAGGGACAGAATAACCTACGAGCAGTACTTC,CASSSRDRITYEQYF
-,few,TRBJ2-7,TRBV7-9,TGTGCCAGCACCTCGGACCCTAGGGGCTACGAGCAGTACTTC,CASTSDPRGYEQYF
-,many,TRBJ1-1,TRBV7-8,TGTGCCAGCAGCTTGCCTTGGGCGGGCCGGACTGAAGCTTTCTTT,CASSLPWAGRTEAFF
-,few,TRBJ2-1,TRBV19,TGTGCCAGTAGTCCAAGTAGCGATACCTACAATGAGCAGTTCTTC,CASSPSSDTYNEQFF
TRBD2,few,TRBJ2-3,TRBV20-1,TGCAGTGCTAGGGGGGGGACGACTAGCGGGAGAGGCACAGATACGCAGTATTTT,CSARGGTTSGRGTDTQYF
-,many,TRBJ2-1,TRBV11-2,TGTGCCAGCAGCTTTGGGGGGAATCAGGACAATGAGCAGTTCTTC,CASSFGGNQDNEQFF
TRBD2,many,TRBJ2-5,TRBV2,TGTGCCAGCAGGAGACTAGCGCAGACCCAGTACTTC,CASRRLAQTQYF
TRBD1,-,TRBJ2-1,TRBV27,TGTGCCAGCAGTTGGACAGGTCCCTCCTACAATGAGCAGTTCTTC,CASSWTGPSYNEQFF
-,many,TRBJ1-2,TRBV28,TGTGCCAGCAGTCGGCAGGCCTATGGCTACACCTTC,CASSRQAYGYTF
-,many,TRBJ1-1,TRBV7-9,TGTGCCAGCAGCTTAGCGGGCCTTGAAGCTTTCTTT,CASSLAGLEAFF
TRBD2,-,TRBJ2-1,TRBV7-3,TGTGCCAGCAGCAGACTAGCGGGGTTCTTGGATGAGCAGTTCTTC,CASSRLAGFLDEQFF
TRBD2,-,TRBJ2-7,TRBV27,TGTGCCAGCAGTCCCTTACTAGCGGGAGGGCCATACGAGCAGTACTTC,CASSPLLAGGPYEQYF
-,many,TRBJ1-3,TRBV6-1,TGTGCCAGCAGTGAAGCGGCTAGGACGATTGTGGGAAACACCATATATTTT,CASSEAARTIVGNTIYF
TRBD1,many,TRBJ1-5,TRBV12-3/TRBV12-4,TGTGCCAGCAGTTTGTCCAGGGGGGGCAATCAGCCCCAGCATTTT,CASSLSRGGNQPQHF
TRBD1,many,TRBJ2-7,TRBV29-1,TGCAGCGTCCGGACAGGGGCCCACGAGCAGTACTTC,CSVRTGAHEQYF
-,-,TRBJ1-4,TRBV4-1,TGCGCCAGCAGCCAAGACAGGGGTGAAAAACTGTTTTTT,CASSQDRGEKLFF
TRBD1,-,TRBJ2-7,TRBV7-9,TGTGCCAGCAGCTCCTCGGGGACAGGTCGCTACGAGCAGTACTTC,CASSSSGTGRYEQYF
TRBD1,many,TRBJ2-1,TRBV28,TGTGCCAGCAGTGCACCGGGACAGAGGGTCAATGAGCAGTTCTTC,CASSAPGQRVNEQFF